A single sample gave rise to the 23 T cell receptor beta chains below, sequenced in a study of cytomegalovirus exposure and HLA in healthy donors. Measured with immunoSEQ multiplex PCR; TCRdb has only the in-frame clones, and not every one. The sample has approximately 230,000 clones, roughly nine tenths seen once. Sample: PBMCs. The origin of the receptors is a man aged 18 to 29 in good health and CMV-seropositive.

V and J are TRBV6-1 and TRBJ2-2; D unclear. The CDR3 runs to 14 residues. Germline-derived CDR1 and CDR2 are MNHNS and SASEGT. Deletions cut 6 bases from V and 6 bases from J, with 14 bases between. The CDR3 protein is CASSQQSASGELFF. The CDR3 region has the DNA TGTGCCAGCAGCCAACAATCAGCGTCCGGGGAGCTGTTTTTT.

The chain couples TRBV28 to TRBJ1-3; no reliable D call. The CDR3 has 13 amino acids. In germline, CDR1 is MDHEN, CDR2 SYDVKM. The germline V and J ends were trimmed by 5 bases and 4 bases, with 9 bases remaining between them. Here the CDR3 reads CASSIQRGNTIYF. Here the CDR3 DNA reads TGTGCCAGCAGTATACAGAGGGGAAACACCATATATTTT.

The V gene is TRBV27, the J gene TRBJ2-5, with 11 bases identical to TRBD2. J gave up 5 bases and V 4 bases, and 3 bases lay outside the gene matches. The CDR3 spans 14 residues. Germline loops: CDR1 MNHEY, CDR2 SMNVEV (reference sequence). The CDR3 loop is CASSSSGRRETQYF. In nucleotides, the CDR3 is TGTGCCAGCAGTTCTAGCGGGAGGAGGGAGACCCAGTACTTC.

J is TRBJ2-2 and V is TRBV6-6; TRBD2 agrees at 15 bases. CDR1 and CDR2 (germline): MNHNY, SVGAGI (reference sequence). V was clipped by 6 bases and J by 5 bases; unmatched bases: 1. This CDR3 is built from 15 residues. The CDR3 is CASRGTSGRTGELFF. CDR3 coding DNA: TGTGCCAGCAGAGGGACTAGCGGGAGGACCGGGGAGCTGTTTTTT.

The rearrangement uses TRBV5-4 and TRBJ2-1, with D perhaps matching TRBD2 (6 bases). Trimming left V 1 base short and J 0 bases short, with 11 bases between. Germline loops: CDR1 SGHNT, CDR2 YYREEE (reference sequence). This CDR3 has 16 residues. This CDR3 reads CASSLHGGSSYNEQFF. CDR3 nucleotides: TGTGCCAGCAGCTTGCATGGGGGGAGCTCCTACAATGAGCAGTTCTTC.

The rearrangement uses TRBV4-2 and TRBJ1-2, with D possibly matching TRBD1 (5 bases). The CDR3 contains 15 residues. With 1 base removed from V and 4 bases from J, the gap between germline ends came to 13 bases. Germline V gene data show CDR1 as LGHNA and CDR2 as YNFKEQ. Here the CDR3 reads CASSQVGTTSYGYTF. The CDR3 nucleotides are TGTGCCAGCAGCCAAGTCGGGACGACAAGCTATGGCTACACCTTC.

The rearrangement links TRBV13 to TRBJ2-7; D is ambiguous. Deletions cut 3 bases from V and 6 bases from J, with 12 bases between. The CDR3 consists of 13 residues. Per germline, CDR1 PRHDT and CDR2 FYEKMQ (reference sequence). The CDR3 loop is CASSFNVESEQYF. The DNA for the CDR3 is TGTGCCAGCAGCTTTAACGTCGAGTCCGAGCAGTACTTC.

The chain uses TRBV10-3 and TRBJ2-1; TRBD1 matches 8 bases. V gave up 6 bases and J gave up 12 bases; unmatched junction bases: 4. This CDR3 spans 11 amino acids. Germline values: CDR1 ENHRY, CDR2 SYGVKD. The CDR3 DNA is TGTGCCATCAGCCCTGACAGGGGGCAGTTCTTC. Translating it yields CAISPDRGQFF.

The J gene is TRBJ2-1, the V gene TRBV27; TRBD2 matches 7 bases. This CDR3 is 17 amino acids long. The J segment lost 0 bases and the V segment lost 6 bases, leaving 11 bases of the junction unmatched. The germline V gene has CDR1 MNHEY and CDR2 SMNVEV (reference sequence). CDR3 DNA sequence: TGTGCCAGCAGCCAACCGGGGGGAGGGAGCTCCTACAATGAGCAGTTCTTC. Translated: CASSQPGGGSSYNEQFF.

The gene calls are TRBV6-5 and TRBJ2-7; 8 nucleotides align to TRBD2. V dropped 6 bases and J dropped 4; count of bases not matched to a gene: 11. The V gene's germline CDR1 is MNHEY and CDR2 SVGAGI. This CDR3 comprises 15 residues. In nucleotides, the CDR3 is TGTGCCAGCAGCCCACAAGCGGGAGAGGGATACGAGCAGTACTTC. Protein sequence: CASSPQAGEGYEQYF.

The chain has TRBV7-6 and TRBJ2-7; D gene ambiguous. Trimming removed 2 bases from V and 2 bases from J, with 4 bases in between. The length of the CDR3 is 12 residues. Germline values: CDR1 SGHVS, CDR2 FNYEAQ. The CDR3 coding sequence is TGTGCCAGCAGCTTAAACCCCTACGAGCAGTACTTC. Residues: CASSLNPYEQYF.

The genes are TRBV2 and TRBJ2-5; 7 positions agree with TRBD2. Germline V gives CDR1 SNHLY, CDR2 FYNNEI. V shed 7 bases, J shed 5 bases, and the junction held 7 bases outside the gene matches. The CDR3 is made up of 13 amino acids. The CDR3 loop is CASMVGGLETQYF. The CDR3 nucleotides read TGTGCCAGCATGGTGGGAGGGCTGGAGACCCAGTACTTC. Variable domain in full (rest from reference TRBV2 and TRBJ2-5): EPEVTQTPSHQVTQMGQEVILRCVPISNHLYFYWYRQILGQKVEFLVSFYNNEISEKSEIFDDQFSVERPDGSNFTLKIRSTKLEDSAMYFCASMVGGLETQYFGPGTRLLVL.

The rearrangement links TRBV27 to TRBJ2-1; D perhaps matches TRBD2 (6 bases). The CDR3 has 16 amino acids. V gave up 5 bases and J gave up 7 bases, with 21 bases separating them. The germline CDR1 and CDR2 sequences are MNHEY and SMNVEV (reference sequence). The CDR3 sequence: CASSRGTSPTGNEQFF. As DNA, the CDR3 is TGTGCCAGCAGTCGTGGGACTTCCCCCACTGGTAATGAGCAGTTCTTC.

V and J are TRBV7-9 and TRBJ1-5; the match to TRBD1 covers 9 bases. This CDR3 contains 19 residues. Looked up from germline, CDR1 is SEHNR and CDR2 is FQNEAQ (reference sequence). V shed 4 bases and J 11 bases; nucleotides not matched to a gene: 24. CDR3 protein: CASSSSPPRRTGAGTAQHF. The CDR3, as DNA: TGTGCCAGCAGCTCCTCCCCACCCCGGCGGACAGGGGCCGGAACGGCCCAGCATTTT.

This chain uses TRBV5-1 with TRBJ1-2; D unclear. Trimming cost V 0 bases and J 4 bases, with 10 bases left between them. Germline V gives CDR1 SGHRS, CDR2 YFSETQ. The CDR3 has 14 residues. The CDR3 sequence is CASSLEAATYGYTF. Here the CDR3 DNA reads TGCGCCAGCAGCTTGGAGGCCGCAACCTATGGCTACACCTTC.

As DNA, the CDR3 is TGTGCCTGGAGTCAGGGGGCGGTTGAAAAACTGTTTTTT. Translation gives CAWSQGAVEKLFF. The chain uses TRBV30 and TRBJ1-4; 8 positions match TRBD1. The CDR3 is 13 amino acids. Unmatched junction bases numbered 3, after V lost 2 bases and J lost 7 bases. Germline V gene lookup returns CDR1 GTSNPN and CDR2 SVGIG (reference sequence).

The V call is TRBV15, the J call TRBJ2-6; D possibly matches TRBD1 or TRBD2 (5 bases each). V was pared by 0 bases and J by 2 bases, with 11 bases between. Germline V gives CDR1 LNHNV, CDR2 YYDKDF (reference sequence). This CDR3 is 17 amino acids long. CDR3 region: CATSRDLGVTGANVLTF. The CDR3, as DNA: TGTGCCACCAGCAGAGACTTGGGGGTTACTGGGGCCAACGTCCTGACTTTC. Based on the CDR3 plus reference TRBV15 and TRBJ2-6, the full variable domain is DAMVIQNPRYQVTQFGKPVTLSCSQTLNHNVMYWYQQKSSQAPKLLFHYYDKDFNNEADTPDNFQSRRPNTSFCFLDIRSPGLGDTAMYLCATSRDLGVTGANVLTFGAGSRLTVL.

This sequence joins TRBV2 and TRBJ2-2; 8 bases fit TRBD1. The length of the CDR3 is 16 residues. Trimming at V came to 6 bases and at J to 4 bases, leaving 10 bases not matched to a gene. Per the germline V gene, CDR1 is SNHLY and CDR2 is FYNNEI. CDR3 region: CASSLTRQGTTGELFF. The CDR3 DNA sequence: TGTGCCAGCAGCCTAACTAGACAGGGGACCACCGGGGAGCTGTTTTTT. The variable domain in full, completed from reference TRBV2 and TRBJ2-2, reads EPEVTQTPSHQVTQMGQEVILRCVPISNHLYFYWYRQILGQKVEFLVSFYNNEISEKSEIFDDQFSVERPDGSNFTLKIRSTKLEDSAMYFCASSLTRQGTTGELFFGEGSRLTVL.

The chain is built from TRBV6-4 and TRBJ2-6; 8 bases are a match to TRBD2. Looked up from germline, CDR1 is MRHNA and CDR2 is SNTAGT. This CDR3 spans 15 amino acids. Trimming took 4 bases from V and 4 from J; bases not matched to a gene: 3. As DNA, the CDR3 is TGTGCCAGCAGTGCGGGAGGGGTCGGGGCCAACGTCCTGACTTTC. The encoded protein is CASSAGGVGANVLTF.

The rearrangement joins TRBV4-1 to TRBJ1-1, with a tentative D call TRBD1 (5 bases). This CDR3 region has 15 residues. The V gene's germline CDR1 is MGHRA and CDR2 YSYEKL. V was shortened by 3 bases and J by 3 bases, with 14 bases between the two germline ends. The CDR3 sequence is CASSHGGGKHTEAFF. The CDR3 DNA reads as TGCGCCAGCAGCCACGGGGGGGGAAAGCACACTGAAGCTTTCTTT.

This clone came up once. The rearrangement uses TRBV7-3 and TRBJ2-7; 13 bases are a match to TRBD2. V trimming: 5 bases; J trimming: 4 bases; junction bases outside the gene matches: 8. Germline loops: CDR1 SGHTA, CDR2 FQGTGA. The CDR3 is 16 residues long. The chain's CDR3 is CASSPTGTSGMYEQYF. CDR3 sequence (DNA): TGTGCCAGCAGCCCCACCGGGACTAGCGGGATGTACGAGCAGTACTTC.

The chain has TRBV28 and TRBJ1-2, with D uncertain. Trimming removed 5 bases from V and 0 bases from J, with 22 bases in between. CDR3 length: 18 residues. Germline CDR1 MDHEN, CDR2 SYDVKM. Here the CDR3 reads CASSANPGHLASNYGYTF. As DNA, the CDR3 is TGTGCCAGCAGTGCCAACCCCGGGCACCTCGCCTCTAACTATGGCTACACCTTC.

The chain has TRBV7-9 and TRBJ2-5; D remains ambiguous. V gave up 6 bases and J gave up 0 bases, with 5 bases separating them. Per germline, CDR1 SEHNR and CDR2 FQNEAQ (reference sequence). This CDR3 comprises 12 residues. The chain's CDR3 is CASRPYQETQYF. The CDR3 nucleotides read TGTGCCAGCAGACCGTACCAAGAGACCCAGTACTTC.